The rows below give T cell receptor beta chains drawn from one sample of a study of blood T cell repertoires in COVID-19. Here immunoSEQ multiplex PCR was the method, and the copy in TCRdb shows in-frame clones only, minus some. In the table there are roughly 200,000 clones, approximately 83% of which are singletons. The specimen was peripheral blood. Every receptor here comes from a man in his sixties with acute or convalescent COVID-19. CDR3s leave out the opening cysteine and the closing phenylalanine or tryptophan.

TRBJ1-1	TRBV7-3	ASSTNRDTEAF
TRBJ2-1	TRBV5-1	ASSTTSGSYNEQF
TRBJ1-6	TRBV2	ASSDRVSPLH
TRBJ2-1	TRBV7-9	ASSRTRGQVNEQF
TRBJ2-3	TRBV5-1	ASSSRLRGTQY
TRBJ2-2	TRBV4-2	ASSRGGQGGELF
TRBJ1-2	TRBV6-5	ASSYDLGRYGYT
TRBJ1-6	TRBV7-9	ASSQMQGYNSPLH
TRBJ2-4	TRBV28	ASSFSDRGRYIQY
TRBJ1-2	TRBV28	ASSPGTPNYGYT
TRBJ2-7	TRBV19	ASSIVSGSSYEQY
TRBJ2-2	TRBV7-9	ASARGSNTGELF
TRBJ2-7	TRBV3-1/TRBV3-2	ASSQARHFYEQY
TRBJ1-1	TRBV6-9	ASSYLGGYGTEAF
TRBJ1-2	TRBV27	ASSTRTGQIYGYT
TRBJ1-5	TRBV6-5	ASSYNGEGKPQH
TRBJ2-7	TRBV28	ASSLGGQGAYEQY
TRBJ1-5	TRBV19	ASSMGRTGEPQH
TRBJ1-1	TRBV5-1	ASSFGGADTEAF
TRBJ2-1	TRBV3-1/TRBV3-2	ASSRTTPGDEQF
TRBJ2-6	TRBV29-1	SVDSTSGANVLT
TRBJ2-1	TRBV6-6	ASSYGGGNEQF
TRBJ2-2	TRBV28	ASRGHLKAGELF
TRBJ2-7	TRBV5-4	ASSLRFGTSPHEQY
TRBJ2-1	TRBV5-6	ASSSPGDLAGGLNEQF
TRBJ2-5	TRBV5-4	ASSLGLAGGEETQY
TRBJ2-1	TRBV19	ASRGSGSGNEQF
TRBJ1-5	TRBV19	ASSIIGQGSNQPQH
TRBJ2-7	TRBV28	ASSLPSRLPGGEQY
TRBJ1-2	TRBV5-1	ASSLGTSNYGYT
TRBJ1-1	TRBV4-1	ASSPTSSGGFEAF